These 21 T cell receptor beta chains originate from one sample sequenced in a study of cytomegalovirus exposure and HLA in healthy donors. Primers for the PCR totalled 60 Vbeta and 13 Jbeta. Some clones are missing from TCRdb's copy, which holds only in-frame ones; the method was immunoSEQ multiplex PCR. The sample shows around 130,000 clones, more than 65% of them seen only once. The sequenced material came from PBMCs. The receptors here all came from a man in his late teens or twenties in good health and CMV-seropositive.

The chain couples TRBV7-8 to TRBJ1-5; D may be TRBD1 (5 bases). CDR3 size: 16 residues. Trimming removed 1 base at V and 0 bases at J, with 10 bases between. Germline CDR1 and CDR2: SGHVS and FQNEAQ. In DNA form, the CDR3 reads TGTGCCAGCAGCTTAGGACAGCCTTATAGCAATCAGCCCCAGCATTTT. This codes for CASSLGQPYSNQPQHF.

The rearrangement uses TRBV29-1 and TRBJ1-5; TRBD1 matches 9 bases. This CDR3 region has 13 residues. Losses at the gene ends were 4 bases for V and 4 bases for J; bases not matched to a gene: 2. Germline CDR1 is SQVTM and CDR2 is ANQGSEA. The CDR3 DNA sequence: TGCAGCGTTGGGGACAGGGAAAATCAGCCCCAGCATTTT. Its translation is CSVGDRENQPQHF.

The chain carries TRBV5-4 and TRBJ1-2, with 8 bases fitting TRBD1. V shed 4 bases and J 3 bases; nucleotides not matched to a gene: 2. This CDR3 is built from 13 residues. Germline values: CDR1 SGHNT, CDR2 YYREEE (reference sequence). The CDR3 is CASSMTGDYGYTF. The CDR3 region has the DNA TGTGCCAGCAGCATGACAGGGGACTATGGCTACACCTTC.

The V call is TRBV6-1, the J call TRBJ1-1; TRBD1 aligns across 7 bases. This CDR3 region has 14 residues. With 3 bases clipped from V and 4 bases from J, the junction kept 5 bases outside the gene matches. Germline V CDR1 and CDR2: MNHNS, SASEGT. CDR3 region: CASSEQGGVTEAFF. The CDR3 bases are TGTGCCAGCAGTGAGCAGGGGGGAGTCACTGAAGCTTTCTTT.

The gene calls are TRBV10-2 and TRBJ1-1; no clear D gene. V was shortened by 4 bases and J by 4 bases, with 22 bases between the two germline ends. Looked up from germline, CDR1 is WSHSY and CDR2 is SAAADI. CDR3 length equals 17 residues. The CDR3 sequence is CASSALLAGGGSTEAFF. Written as DNA, the CDR3 is TGCGCCAGCAGTGCCCTCCTAGCGGGCGGAGGGAGCACTGAAGCTTTCTTT.

The V call is TRBV7-9, the J call TRBJ1-1, with 7 bases identical to TRBD1. The CDR3 has 12 amino acids. Germline V gives CDR1 SEHNR, CDR2 FQNEAQ (reference sequence). The V segment lost 5 bases and the J segment 11 bases; nucleotides outside the gene matches: 8. The CDR3 sequence is CASSMGQNEAFF. In nucleotides, the CDR3 is TGTGCCAGCAGCATGGGACAGAATGAGGCTTTCTTT.

The chain combines TRBV2 with TRBJ1-1, with 9 nucleotides matching TRBD1. The germline V gene encodes CDR1 SNHLY and CDR2 FYNNEI. This CDR3 is 18 amino acids long. J was trimmed by 5 bases and V by 2 bases; bases with no gene match: 15. This chain's CDR3 is CASSESPAPGQGGTEAFF. The CDR3 nucleotides are TGTGCCAGCAGTGAAAGCCCTGCCCCGGGACAGGGAGGGACTGAAGCTTTCTTT.

The chain has TRBV2 and TRBJ1-4; D not resolved. This CDR3 is 12 amino acids long. Germline V gene lookup returns CDR1 SNHLY and CDR2 FYNNEI. V was pared by 8 bases and J by 8 bases, with 12 bases between. CDR3 nucleotides: TGTGCCAGCGAGGGAGGATTCGAAAAACTGTTTTTT. It yields the protein CASEGGFEKLFF.

V and J are TRBV6-4 and TRBJ2-3, with D uncertain. In germline, CDR1 is MRHNA, CDR2 SNTAGT. Trimming left V 2 bases short and J 2 bases short, with 11 bases between. The CDR3 is 15 residues long. The CDR3 DNA reads TGTGCCAGCAGTGACCGCGGTTCCCCCACAGATACGCAGTATTTT. Translation gives CASSDRGSPTDTQYF.

The CDR3 coding sequence is TGTGCCAGCGGGGGGAGGCAGGGTAGGGGAGGAAATCAGCCCCAGCATTTT. This gives the protein CASGGRQGRGGNQPQHF. The chain is built from TRBV2 and TRBJ1-5; perhaps TRBD1 as D (5 bases). Germline values: CDR1 SNHLY, CDR2 FYNNEI. The CDR3 is 17 amino acids. Deletions cut 8 bases from V and 4 bases from J, with 24 bases between.

The chain couples TRBV27 to TRBJ2-7; D possibly corresponds to TRBD2 (5 bases). This CDR3 contains 15 residues. Between the trimmed V and J ends, which lost 4 bases and 7 bases, there was a span of 20 bases. Germline V gene lookup returns CDR1 MNHEY and CDR2 SMNVEV (reference sequence). The CDR3 coding sequence is TGTGCCAGCAGTTCCTCCTCCAGCGCTACGGGGGAGCAGTACTTC. Translation: CASSSSSSATGEQYF.

This clone was counted a few times. The chain carries TRBV29-1 and TRBJ1-5; D is ambiguous. The CDR3 has 12 amino acids. Trimming took off 6 bases at V and 4 bases at J, with 10 bases between the two ends. CDR1 and CDR2 (germline): SQVTM, ANQGSEA. The CDR3 sequence: CSVRFRNQPQHF. The CDR3, as DNA: TGCAGCGTCCGGTTTCGAAATCAGCCCCAGCATTTT.

This chain uses TRBV21-1 with TRBJ1-1; the listed D gene, TRBD1, was not tested against the DNA. TRBV21-1 is marked as a pseudogene. This CDR3 is 15 amino acids long. This chain's CDR3 is CASIPQGTGNTEAFF. CDR3 DNA: TGTGCCAGCATCCCTCAGGGGACGGGAAACACTGAAGCTTTCTTT.

This clone appeared once. The chain joins TRBV30 to TRBJ2-5; perhaps TRBD1 as D (5 bases). CDR3 length equals 13 residues. Germline assignment: CDR1 GTSNPN and CDR2 SVGIG (reference sequence). Between the trimmed V and J ends, which lost 0 bases and 4 bases, there was a span of 9 bases. Here the CDR3 DNA reads TGTGCCTGGAGTGTGGCAGGGCCAGAGACCCAGTACTTC. This translates into CAWSVAGPETQYF.

This chain joins TRBV5-6 and TRBJ1-1; D unresolved. The CDR3 has 15 residues. Trimming took 0 bases from V and 4 from J, leaving 13 bases between them. Germline CDR1 and CDR2: SGHDT and YYEEEE. The CDR3 DNA follows: TGTGCCAGCAGCTTGGGTGCGGGTCGTGGCACTGAAGCTTTCTTT. This gives the protein CASSLGAGRGTEAFF.

The J gene is TRBJ1-6, the V gene TRBV27; D gene uncertain. Per germline, CDR1 MNHEY and CDR2 SMNVEV (reference sequence). V was clipped by 0 bases and J by 9 bases, with 6 bases between them. The CDR3 has 13 amino acids. CDR3 loop: CASSLSYGSPLHF. For the CDR3, the DNA is TGTGCCAGCAGTTTATCGTACGGTTCACCCCTCCACTTT.

The chain uses TRBV9 and TRBJ2-4; TRBD2 might be the D (5 bases). This CDR3 is built from 17 residues. Germline V gene data show CDR1 as SGDLS and CDR2 as YYNGEE. V was pared by 0 bases and J by 3 bases, with 16 bases between. The CDR3 DNA sequence: TGTGCCAGCAGCGTAGAGCCTCTAGATCGGGGCAAAAACATTCAGTACTTC. Protein: CASSVEPLDRGKNIQYF.

In nucleotides, the CDR3 is TGTGCCAGTACTCCCATCGGGATTAATGGCTACACCTTC. It encodes CASTPIGINGYTF. The chain joins TRBV19 to TRBJ1-2, with D unresolved. Looked up from germline, CDR1 is LNHDA and CDR2 is SQIVND (reference sequence). Trimming shortened V by 7 bases and J by 6 bases, and 15 bases separated the two germline ends. The CDR3 extends over 13 amino acids.

J is TRBJ1-2 and V is TRBV5-1; 9 bases agree with TRBD1. The CDR3 has 15 amino acids. Germline CDR1 reads SGHRS; CDR2 reads YFSETQ. The V gene end was trimmed by 5 bases and the J gene end by 0 bases; junction bases not matched to a gene: 5. CDR3 sequence (DNA): TGCGCCAGCAGACTCGGGACAGGGCCTAACTATGGCTACACCTTC. As protein: CASRLGTGPNYGYTF.

The CDR3: CAWAADLGHIQYF. The CDR3 DNA follows: TGTGCCTGGGCAGCTGATCTTGGGCACATTCAGTACTTC. The V gene is TRBV30, the J gene TRBJ2-4; the D is unclear. Between the trimmed V and J ends, which lost 5 bases and 8 bases, there was a span of 16 bases. The CDR3 totals 13 residues. The germline CDR1 and CDR2 sequences are GTSNPN and SVGIG (reference sequence).

V gene TRBV30 combines with J gene TRBJ2-5; D is possibly TRBD2 (5 bases). The DNA end is more similar to TRBJ2-7, so the J call may be wrong. Per germline, CDR1 GTSNPN and CDR2 SVGIG (reference sequence). This CDR3 spans 12 amino acids. The CDR3 region is CAWSPEGYEQYF. The CDR3, as DNA: TGTGCCTGGAGTCCCGAGGGTTACGAGCAGTACTTC.